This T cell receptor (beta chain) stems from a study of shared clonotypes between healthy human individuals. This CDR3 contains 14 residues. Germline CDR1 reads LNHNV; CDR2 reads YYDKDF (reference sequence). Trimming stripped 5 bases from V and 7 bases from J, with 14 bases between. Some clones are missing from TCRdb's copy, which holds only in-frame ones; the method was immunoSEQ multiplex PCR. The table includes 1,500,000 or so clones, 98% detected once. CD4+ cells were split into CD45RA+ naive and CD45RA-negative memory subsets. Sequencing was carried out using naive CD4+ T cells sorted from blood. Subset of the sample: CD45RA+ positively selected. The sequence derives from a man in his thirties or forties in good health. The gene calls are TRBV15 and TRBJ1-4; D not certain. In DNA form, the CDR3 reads TGTGCCACCAGCGGATTCTGGGGTAGTGAAAAACTGTTTTTT. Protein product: CATSGFWGSEKLFF.